The following is a T cell receptor (beta chain) sequence with its context. What it binds is not known. The sample belongs to a study of Ad26.COV2.S vaccination and SARS-CoV-2 variants. TCRdb keeps only in-frame clones here, not all; method: immunoSEQ multiplex PCR. The table includes 300,000 to 500,000 clones, roughly nine tenths detected once. Findings and limits, study-wide: Responses of spike-specific T cells (both CD8+ and CD4+) reportedly showed substantial breadth after vaccination.

The germline V gene encodes CDR1 LNHDA and CDR2 SQIVND (reference sequence). V lost 7 bases to trimming and J lost 4 bases, with 16 bases between them. CDR3 size: 14 residues. Treatment in this sample: some 20 received Ad26.COV2.S at low or high dose, single or two shots; about five received placebo; per-sample allocation not given. The study sampled participants on day 63 after the first vaccine or placebo injection. V usage is TRBV19 and J usage is TRBJ1-2; maybe TRBD1 (5 bases). Sequences were derived from peripheral blood, sampled in a trial of Ad26.COV2.S vaccine versus placebo. The TCR sequence derives from a person between 18 and 60 years old who received the Ad26.COV2.S COVID-19 vaccine or a placebo. The CDR3 DNA reads as TGTGCCAGTATAACGACAGTAGGGCCCTATGGCTACACCTTC. Protein sequence: CASITTVGPYGYTF.